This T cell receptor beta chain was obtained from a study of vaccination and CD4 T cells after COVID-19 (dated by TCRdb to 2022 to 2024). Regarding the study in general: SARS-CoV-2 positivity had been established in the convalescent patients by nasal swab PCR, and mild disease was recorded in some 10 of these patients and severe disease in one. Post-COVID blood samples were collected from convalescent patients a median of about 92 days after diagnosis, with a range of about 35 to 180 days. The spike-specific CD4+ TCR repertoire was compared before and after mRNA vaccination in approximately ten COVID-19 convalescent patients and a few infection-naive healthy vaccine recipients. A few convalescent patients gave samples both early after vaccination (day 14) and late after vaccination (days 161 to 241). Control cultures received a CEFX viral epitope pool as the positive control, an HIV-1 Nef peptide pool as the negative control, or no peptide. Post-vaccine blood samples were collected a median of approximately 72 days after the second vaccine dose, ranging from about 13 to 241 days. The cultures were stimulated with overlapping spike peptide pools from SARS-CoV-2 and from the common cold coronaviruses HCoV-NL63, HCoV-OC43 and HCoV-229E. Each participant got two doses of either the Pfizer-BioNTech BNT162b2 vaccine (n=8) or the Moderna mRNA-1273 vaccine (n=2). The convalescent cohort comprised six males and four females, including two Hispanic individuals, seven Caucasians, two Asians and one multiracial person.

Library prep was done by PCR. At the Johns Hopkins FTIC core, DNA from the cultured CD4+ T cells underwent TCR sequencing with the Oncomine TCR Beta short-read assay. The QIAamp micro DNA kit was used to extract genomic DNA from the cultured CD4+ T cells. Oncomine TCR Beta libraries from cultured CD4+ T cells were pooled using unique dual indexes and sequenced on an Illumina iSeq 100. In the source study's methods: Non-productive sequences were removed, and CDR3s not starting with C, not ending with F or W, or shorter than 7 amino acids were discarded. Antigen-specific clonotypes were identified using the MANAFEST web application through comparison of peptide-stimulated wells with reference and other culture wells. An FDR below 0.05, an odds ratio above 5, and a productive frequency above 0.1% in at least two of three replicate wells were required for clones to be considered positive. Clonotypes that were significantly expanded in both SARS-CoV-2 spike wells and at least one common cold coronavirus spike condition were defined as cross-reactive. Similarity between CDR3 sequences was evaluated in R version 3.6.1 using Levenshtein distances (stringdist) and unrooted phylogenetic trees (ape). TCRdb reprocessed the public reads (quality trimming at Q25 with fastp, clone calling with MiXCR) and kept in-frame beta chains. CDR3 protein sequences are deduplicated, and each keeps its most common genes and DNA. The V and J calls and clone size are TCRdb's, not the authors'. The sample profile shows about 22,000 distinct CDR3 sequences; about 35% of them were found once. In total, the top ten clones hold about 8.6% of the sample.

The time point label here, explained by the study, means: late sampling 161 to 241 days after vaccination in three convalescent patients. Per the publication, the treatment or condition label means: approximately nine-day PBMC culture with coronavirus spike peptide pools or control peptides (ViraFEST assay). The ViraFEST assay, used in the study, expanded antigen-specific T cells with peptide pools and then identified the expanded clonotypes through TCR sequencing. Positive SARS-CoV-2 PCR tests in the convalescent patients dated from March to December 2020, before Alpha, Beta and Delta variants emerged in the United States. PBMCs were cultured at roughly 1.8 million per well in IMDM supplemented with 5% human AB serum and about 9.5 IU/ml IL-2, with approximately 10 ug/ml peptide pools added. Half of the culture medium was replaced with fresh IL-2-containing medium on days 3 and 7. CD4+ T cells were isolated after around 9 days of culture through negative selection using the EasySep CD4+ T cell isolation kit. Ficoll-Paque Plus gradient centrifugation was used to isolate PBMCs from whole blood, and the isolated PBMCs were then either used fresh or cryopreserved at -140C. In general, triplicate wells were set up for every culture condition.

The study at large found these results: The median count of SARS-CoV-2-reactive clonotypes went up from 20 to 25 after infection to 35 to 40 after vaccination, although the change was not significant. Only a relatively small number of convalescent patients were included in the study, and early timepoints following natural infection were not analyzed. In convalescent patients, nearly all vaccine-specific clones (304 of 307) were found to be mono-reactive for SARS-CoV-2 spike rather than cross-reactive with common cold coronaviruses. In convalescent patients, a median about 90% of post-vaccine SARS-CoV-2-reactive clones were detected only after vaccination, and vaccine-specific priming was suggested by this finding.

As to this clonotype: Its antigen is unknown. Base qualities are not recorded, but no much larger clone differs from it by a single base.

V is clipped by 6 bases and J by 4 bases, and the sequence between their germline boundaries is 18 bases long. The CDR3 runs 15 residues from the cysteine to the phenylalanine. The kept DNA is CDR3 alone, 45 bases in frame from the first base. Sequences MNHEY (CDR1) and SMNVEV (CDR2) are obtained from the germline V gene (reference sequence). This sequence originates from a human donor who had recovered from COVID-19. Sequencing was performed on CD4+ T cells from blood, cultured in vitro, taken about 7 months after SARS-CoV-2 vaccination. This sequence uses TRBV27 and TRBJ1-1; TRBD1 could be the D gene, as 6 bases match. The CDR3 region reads CASRYLTGSGTEAFF. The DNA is TGTGCCAGCAGGTACCTTACAGGGAGCGGCACTGAAGCTTTCTTT.